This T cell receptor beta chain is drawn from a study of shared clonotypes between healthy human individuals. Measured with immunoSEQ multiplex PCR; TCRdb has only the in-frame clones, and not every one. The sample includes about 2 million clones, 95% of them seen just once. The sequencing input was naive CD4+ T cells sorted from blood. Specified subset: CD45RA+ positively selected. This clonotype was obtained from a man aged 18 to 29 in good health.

The CDR3 here is CASSYPGTYTQYF. The CDR3 DNA sequence: TGTGCCAGCAGTTATCCGGGGACTTATACGCAGTATTTT. J is TRBJ2-3 and V is TRBV6-5, with a tentative D call TRBD2 (6 bases). V was shortened by 3 bases and J by 7 bases, with 11 bases between the two germline ends. Germline loops: CDR1 MNHEY, CDR2 SVGAGI. This CDR3 contains 13 residues.